These T cell receptor beta chains were read from a single sample in a study of blood T cell repertoires in COVID-19. The assay was immunoSEQ multiplex PCR, and TCRdb's table has in-frame clones only and misses some. The table records more than 50,000 clones, 76% of them present only once. The sample consisted of peripheral blood. The source is a woman older than 75 with acute or convalescent COVID-19. Both conserved end residues are part of each CDR3. Fields, in order: clone size, D gene, V gene, J gene, CDR3 DNA, CDR3 protein. The D gene is left open where the match is weak. Expanded clones are given a class, and other clones once, few, many or no size at all.

size: -; D: -; V: TRBV11-3; J: TRBJ2-1; DNA: TGTGCCAGCAGCCCAATGAGTTTATCTGAGCAGTTCTTC; CDR3: CASSPMSLSEQFF
size: -; D: TRBD1; V: TRBV19; J: TRBJ2-5; DNA: TGTGCCAGTAGTCCTGCTTTCGGGACAGGGGAAGAGACCCAGTACTTC; CDR3: CASSPAFGTGEETQYF
size: few; D: TRBD2; V: TRBV29-1; J: TRBJ2-3; DNA: TGCAGCGCAGTCGGACTAGCGGGAAGGGGTGGCACAGATACGCAGTATTTT; CDR3: CSAVGLAGRGGTDTQYF
size: -; D: TRBD2; V: TRBV4-2; J: TRBJ2-1; DNA: TGTGCCAGCAGCCAAGACGGAGCGGGAGGGCCCTACAATGAGCAGTTCTTC; CDR3: CASSQDGAGGPYNEQFF
size: -; D: -; V: TRBV18; J: TRBJ1-2; DNA: TGTGCCAGCTCACCCACCCTCAGTAGCGGCGGGAACTATGGCTACACCTTC; CDR3: CASSPTLSSGGNYGYTF
size: -; D: -; V: TRBV6-5; J: TRBJ1-3; DNA: TGTGCCAGCAGTTACTCGCCGGACAGCTCTGGAAACACCATATATTTT; CDR3: CASSYSPDSSGNTIYF
size: -; D: -; V: TRBV5-1; J: TRBJ2-7; DNA: TGCGCCAGCAGCTTGATGGGGGCCTCTCCCTACGAGCAGTACTTC; CDR3: CASSLMGASPYEQYF
size: -; D: -; V: TRBV19; J: TRBJ1-2; DNA: TGTGCCAGTAGTACTCCCGGGACAATTTTTTATGGCTACACCTTC; CDR3: CASSTPGTIFYGYTF
size: once; D: -; V: TRBV7-6; J: TRBJ2-5; DNA: TGTGCCAGCAGCCTCTCCTACGGGGGAGGGGGGCAAGAGACCCAGTACTTC; CDR3: CASSLSYGGGGQETQYF
size: few; D: -; V: TRBV7-2; J: TRBJ2-1; DNA: TGTGCCAGCACCCGGTGGGGAGGAAAGTTCTTC; CDR3: CASTRWGGKFF
size: -; D: -; V: TRBV6-2/TRBV6-3; J: TRBJ2-1; DNA: TGTGCCAGCAGTTACTCGAATCGGGACTTACTAATAACCTACAATGAGCAGTTCTTC; CDR3: CASSYSNRDLLITYNEQFF
size: -; D: TRBD1; V: TRBV5-1; J: TRBJ1-1; DNA: TGCGCCAGCAGCCCGGGAGGGGGCTACACTGAAGCTTTCTTT; CDR3: CASSPGGGYTEAFF
size: -; D: TRBD2; V: TRBV5-1; J: TRBJ2-3; DNA: TGCGCCAGCAGCCCCGGACGGAACAGCGGGAGGGACCCAGATACGCAGTATTTT; CDR3: CASSPGRNSGRDPDTQYF
size: many; D: -; V: TRBV7-9; J: TRBJ1-1; DNA: TGTGCCAGCAGCTTAGTAGGAGGGAACACTGAAGCTTTCTTT; CDR3: CASSLVGGNTEAFF
size: few; D: TRBD2; V: TRBV18; J: TRBJ2-7; DNA: TGTGCCAGCTCACCCCCAAGGACTAGCGGAAGCTCCTACGAGCAGTACTTC; CDR3: CASSPPRTSGSSYEQYF
size: -; D: -; V: TRBV28; J: TRBJ1-2; DNA: TGTGCCAGCAACGGGGGAAGTTACACCTTC; CDR3: CASNGGSYTF
size: once; D: -; V: TRBV2; J: TRBJ2-3; DNA: TGTGCCAGCAGTGATGGAGGGCGAAGCATCACAGATACGCAGTATTTT; CDR3: CASSDGGRSITDTQYF
size: -; D: -; V: TRBV6-5; J: TRBJ2-3; DNA: TGTGCCAGCAGTTTGGCCCTCGACTTTGATACGCAGTATTTT; CDR3: CASSLALDFDTQYF
size: -; D: -; V: TRBV11-2; J: TRBJ1-5; DNA: TGTGCCAGCAGCTTAACACAGTATAGCAATCAGCCCCAGCATTTT; CDR3: CASSLTQYSNQPQHF
size: -; D: -; V: TRBV30; J: TRBJ2-7; DNA: TGTGCCTGGAGTAACGGGCAGGGCTTCTCCGAGCAGTACTTC; CDR3: CAWSNGQGFSEQYF
size: -; D: TRBD1; V: TRBV5-8; J: TRBJ1-1; DNA: TGTGCCAGCAGCCCTTACGGACAGGGTGTGGACCCAGGCAACACTGAAGCTTTCTTT; CDR3: CASSPYGQGVDPGNTEAFF
size: -; D: -; V: TRBV21-1; J: TRBJ1-5; DNA: TGTGCCAGCAGATCCAGGAATAGCAATCAGCCCCAGCATTTT; CDR3: CASRSRNSNQPQHF
size: -; D: -; V: TRBV5-1; J: TRBJ2-5; DNA: TGCGCCAGCAGCTTGCTTAGCTGGGAGACCCAGTACTTC; CDR3: CASSLLSWETQYF
size: -; D: -; V: TRBV7-8; J: TRBJ1-5; DNA: TGTGCCAGCAGCTCGGACACTCTGGGGCAGCCCCAGCATTTT; CDR3: CASSSDTLGQPQHF
size: -; D: -; V: TRBV5-8; J: TRBJ2-5; DNA: TGTGCCAGCGGCAAAGGGGGGGCTCAAGAGACCCAGTACTTC; CDR3: CASGKGGAQETQYF
size: -; D: -; V: TRBV7-2; J: TRBJ1-1; DNA: TGTGCCAGCAGCTTAGCGGGTGTGCGGGGGCCGAACACTGAAGCTTTCTTT; CDR3: CASSLAGVRGPNTEAFF
size: few; D: TRBD1; V: TRBV6-2/TRBV6-3; J: TRBJ2-1; DNA: TGTGCCAGCAGCGACAGGGTTAATGAGCAGTTCTTC; CDR3: CASSDRVNEQFF